The rows below give T cell receptor beta chains drawn from one sample of a study of T cells after yellow fever vaccination. TCRdb re-derived calls from the 5' RACE reads in MiXCR, one entry per CDR3 protein. This sample has 620,000 or so distinct CDR3 sequences, with approximately 13% found just once. The sequences come from PBMCs, collected on the day of the yellow fever booster vaccination. The receptors here all came from a man aged 25 to 40 who received the YFV17D yellow fever vaccine. Each CDR3 is given with its conserved first and last residue. A D gene is named only where the DNA matches it firmly. Expanded clones get a size class; other rows say once, few or many, or leave the size out.

J gene: TRBJ1-5; clone size: few; V gene: TRBV10-3; D gene: NA; CDR3 DNA: TGTGCCACCAAAAGTGAGGCAGATTCAACTCAGCCCCAGCATTTT; CDR3 protein: CATKSEADSTQPQHF
J gene: TRBJ2-1; clone size: few; V gene: TRBV2; D gene: TRBD2; CDR3 DNA: TGTGCCAGCAGGGGGGGGGTAAACAATGAGCAGTTCTTC; CDR3 protein: CASRGGVNNEQFF
J gene: TRBJ2-7; clone size: few; V gene: TRBV7-2; D gene: TRBD2; CDR3 DNA: TGTGCCAGCAGCCTAGAGGGCGGGGGTGGATACGAGCAGTACTTC; CDR3 protein: CASSLEGGGGYEQYF
J gene: TRBJ2-5; clone size: few; V gene: TRBV5-4; D gene: NA; CDR3 DNA: TGTGCCAGCAGATCGGGCCGCCAAGAGACCCAGTACTTC; CDR3 protein: CASRSGRQETQYF
J gene: TRBJ2-1; clone size: NA; V gene: TRBV27; D gene: NA; CDR3 DNA: TGTGCCAGCAGTTTGGGGGGCAGACTATACAATGAGCAGTTCTTC; CDR3 protein: CASSLGGRLYNEQFF
J gene: TRBJ2-1; clone size: NA; V gene: TRBV6-2/TRBV6-3; D gene: NA; CDR3 DNA: TGTGCCAGCAGTATCTTAACTAATGAGCAGTTCTTC; CDR3 protein: CASSILTNEQFF
J gene: TRBJ2-1; clone size: NA; V gene: TRBV20-1; D gene: TRBD2; CDR3 DNA: TGCAGTGCAACCGGGACTAGCGGGAGCAATGAGCAGTTCTTC; CDR3 protein: CSATGTSGSNEQFF
J gene: TRBJ1-5; clone size: many; V gene: TRBV4-2; D gene: NA; CDR3 DNA: TGTGCCAGCAGCCTTACAGGAAGCAATCAGCCCCAGCATTTT; CDR3 protein: CASSLTGSNQPQHF
J gene: TRBJ1-4; clone size: NA; V gene: TRBV2; D gene: NA; CDR3 DNA: TGTGCCAGCAGTGATCGGAGTCCTGGAGAAAAACTGTTTTTT; CDR3 protein: CASSDRSPGEKLFF
J gene: TRBJ1-5; clone size: NA; V gene: TRBV19; D gene: NA; CDR3 DNA: TGTGCCAGCAGGGGTAGCAATCAGCCCCAGCATTTT; CDR3 protein: CASRGSNQPQHF
J gene: TRBJ1-5; clone size: NA; V gene: TRBV5-1; D gene: NA; CDR3 DNA: TGCGCCAGCAGCTGGGAAGGGGGGCAGCCCCAGCATTTT; CDR3 protein: CASSWEGGQPQHF
J gene: TRBJ2-3; clone size: few; V gene: TRBV12-5; D gene: TRBD1; CDR3 DNA: TGTGCTAGTGGGTCGGGACAGGGGGGCACAGATACGCAGTATTTT; CDR3 protein: CASGSGQGGTDTQYF
J gene: TRBJ2-3; clone size: NA; V gene: TRBV5-1; D gene: TRBD2; CDR3 DNA: TGCGCCAGCAGCCTTCGGCCTCCGGGACTAGCGGCTAGCACAGATACGCAGTATTTT; CDR3 protein: CASSLRPPGLAASTDTQYF
J gene: TRBJ1-2; clone size: NA; V gene: TRBV6-2/TRBV6-3; D gene: NA; CDR3 DNA: TGTGCCAGCAGGACTGACATCTATGGCTACACCTTC; CDR3 protein: CASRTDIYGYTF
J gene: TRBJ2-7; clone size: few; V gene: TRBV27; D gene: NA; CDR3 DNA: TGTGCCAGCAGACCCTCCGAGAGGTTTCCTTCCGAGCAGTACTTC; CDR3 protein: CASRPSERFPSEQYF
J gene: TRBJ2-5; clone size: NA; V gene: TRBV2; D gene: NA; CDR3 DNA: TGTGCCAAAGGGGACTCCATCGAGACCCAGTACTTC; CDR3 protein: CAKGDSIETQYF
J gene: TRBJ2-1; clone size: NA; V gene: TRBV7-8; D gene: TRBD1; CDR3 DNA: TGTGCCAGCAGCTTTCGGACAGGGTTCCACAATGAGCAGTTCTTC; CDR3 protein: CASSFRTGFHNEQFF
J gene: TRBJ1-1; clone size: NA; V gene: TRBV18; D gene: NA; CDR3 DNA: TGTGCCAGCTCACTAAGGTCCAGGGAGTTCACTGAAGCTTTCTTT; CDR3 protein: CASSLRSREFTEAFF
J gene: TRBJ2-1; clone size: few; V gene: TRBV6-1; D gene: TRBD1; CDR3 DNA: TGTGCCAGCGAGACAGGGGGTCATTACAATGAGCAGTTCTTC; CDR3 protein: CASETGGHYNEQFF
J gene: TRBJ2-2; clone size: many; V gene: TRBV15; D gene: NA; CDR3 DNA: TGTGCCACCCTTGGGGGCACCGGGGAGCTGTTTTTT; CDR3 protein: CATLGGTGELFF
J gene: TRBJ2-5; clone size: few; V gene: TRBV15; D gene: NA; CDR3 DNA: TGTGCCACCAGCGACCCTAACCAAGAGACCCAGTACTTC; CDR3 protein: CATSDPNQETQYF
J gene: TRBJ1-5; clone size: NA; V gene: TRBV27; D gene: TRBD1; CDR3 DNA: TGTGCCAGCAGTTTGGGACAGGGTGAGGTAGGCAATCAGCCCCAGCATTTT; CDR3 protein: CASSLGQGEVGNQPQHF
J gene: TRBJ1-1; clone size: many; V gene: TRBV3-1; D gene: NA; CDR3 DNA: TGTGCCAGCAGCCAAGTAGCCTTGGGCACTGAAGCTTTCTTT; CDR3 protein: CASSQVALGTEAFF
J gene: TRBJ2-5; clone size: few; V gene: TRBV7-8; D gene: NA; CDR3 DNA: TGTGCCAGCAGCTTAGCGCTCCCGACCCACGAGACCCAGTACTTC; CDR3 protein: CASSLALPTHETQYF
J gene: TRBJ2-7; clone size: few; V gene: TRBV5-1; D gene: NA; CDR3 DNA: TGCGCCAGCAGCTTTAGTAGCCCAGGGACCGGGGTATCCAGCCTCTACGAGCAGTACTTC; CDR3 protein: CASSFSSPGTGVSSLYEQYF
J gene: TRBJ2-2; clone size: few; V gene: TRBV7-2; D gene: NA; CDR3 DNA: TGTGCCAGCAGCTTCTTGAACACCGGGGAGCTGTTTTTT; CDR3 protein: CASSFLNTGELFF
J gene: TRBJ1-4; clone size: many; V gene: TRBV12-3/TRBV12-4; D gene: NA; CDR3 DNA: TGTGCCAGCAGTCCGACTGCTAATGAAAAACTGTTTTTT; CDR3 protein: CASSPTANEKLFF
J gene: TRBJ1-5; clone size: NA; V gene: TRBV6-2/TRBV6-3; D gene: NA; CDR3 DNA: TGTGCCAGCAGTTACTCAGGGAACAATCAGCCCCAGCATTTT; CDR3 protein: CASSYSGNNQPQHF
J gene: TRBJ1-1; clone size: few; V gene: TRBV6-5; D gene: NA; CDR3 DNA: TGTGCCAGCAGTTACTCATCAGGGAGCTTTACTGAAGCTTTCTTT; CDR3 protein: CASSYSSGSFTEAFF
J gene: TRBJ2-1; clone size: NA; V gene: TRBV12-3/TRBV12-4; D gene: TRBD2; CDR3 DNA: TGTGCCAGCAGTTTAGGGACTAGCTTCGATGAGCAGTTCTTC; CDR3 protein: CASSLGTSFDEQFF
J gene: TRBJ2-1; clone size: few; V gene: TRBV7-2; D gene: NA; CDR3 DNA: TGTGCCAGCAGCTTAGTCCAGACGGGGTATGAGCAGTTCTTC; CDR3 protein: CASSLVQTGYEQFF
J gene: TRBJ2-7; clone size: NA; V gene: TRBV10-3; D gene: NA; CDR3 DNA: TGTGCCATCAGTGAAATGCGGGGCCAACCGGACGAGCAGTACTTC; CDR3 protein: CAISEMRGQPDEQYF
J gene: TRBJ2-7; clone size: few; V gene: TRBV2; D gene: NA; CDR3 DNA: TGTGCCAGCAGTGCTGTCTCCTACGAGCAGTACTTC; CDR3 protein: CASSAVSYEQYF
J gene: TRBJ2-4; clone size: many; V gene: TRBV20-1; D gene: NA; CDR3 DNA: TGCAGTGCTTTACGAGACATTCAGTACTTC; CDR3 protein: CSALRDIQYF
J gene: TRBJ2-3; clone size: NA; V gene: TRBV11-2; D gene: NA; CDR3 DNA: TGTGCCAGCAGGCAACTGCTTAGCACAGATACGCAGTATTTT; CDR3 protein: CASRQLLSTDTQYF
J gene: TRBJ2-1; clone size: many; V gene: TRBV5-4; D gene: NA; CDR3 DNA: TGTGCCAGCAGCTCAGGGACCTACAATGAGCAGTTCTTC; CDR3 protein: CASSSGTYNEQFF
J gene: TRBJ2-1; clone size: few; V gene: TRBV6-1; D gene: NA; CDR3 DNA: TGTGCCAGCAGGAAAGACAGGTGGTCCTACAATGAGCAGTTCTTC; CDR3 protein: CASRKDRWSYNEQFF
J gene: TRBJ2-5; clone size: many; V gene: TRBV3-1; D gene: TRBD1; CDR3 DNA: TGTGCCAGCAGCCATGGCCTACAGGGGGTCGAGACCCAGTACTTC; CDR3 protein: CASSHGLQGVETQYF
J gene: TRBJ2-5; clone size: many; V gene: TRBV4-3; D gene: TRBD1; CDR3 DNA: TGCGCCAGCAGCCGCGGACAGGGGAGGGAAGAGACCCAGTACTTC; CDR3 protein: CASSRGQGREETQYF
J gene: TRBJ2-1; clone size: NA; V gene: TRBV19; D gene: NA; CDR3 DNA: TGTGCCAGTAGTATAGGCCAGTTTCCCCATTCCGATGAGCAGTTCTTC; CDR3 protein: CASSIGQFPHSDEQFF
J gene: TRBJ2-5; clone size: few; V gene: TRBV25-1; D gene: NA; CDR3 DNA: TGTGCCAGCAGTGAATCAGGGATGCAGACCCAGTACTTC; CDR3 protein: CASSESGMQTQYF
J gene: TRBJ2-7; clone size: many; V gene: TRBV4-3; D gene: NA; CDR3 DNA: TGCGCCAGCAGCCCCAACGCCCGGGGGTCCGAGCAGTACTTC; CDR3 protein: CASSPNARGSEQYF
J gene: TRBJ2-2; clone size: NA; V gene: TRBV27; D gene: NA; CDR3 DNA: TGTGCCAGCGAGGCGAATGGGGACACCGGGGAGCTGTTTTTT; CDR3 protein: CASEANGDTGELFF
J gene: TRBJ2-1; clone size: few; V gene: TRBV27; D gene: TRBD2; CDR3 DNA: TGTGCCAGCAGTACCAGACTAGCGGGAGGGCCTAATGAGCAGTTCTTC; CDR3 protein: CASSTRLAGGPNEQFF
J gene: TRBJ2-5; clone size: few; V gene: TRBV6-1; D gene: TRBD1; CDR3 DNA: TGTGCCAGCAGACCTGGGACAGCCCAAGAGACCCAGTACTTC; CDR3 protein: CASRPGTAQETQYF
J gene: TRBJ1-2; clone size: few; V gene: TRBV7-2; D gene: TRBD1; CDR3 DNA: TGTGCCAGCAGCTTCCCCGGGACAGGAGGTGGCTACACCTTC; CDR3 protein: CASSFPGTGGGYTF
J gene: TRBJ1-1; clone size: few; V gene: TRBV20-1; D gene: NA; CDR3 DNA: TGCAGTGCAATGGACAGCGACAACACTGAAGCTTTCTTT; CDR3 protein: CSAMDSDNTEAFF
J gene: TRBJ2-1; clone size: few; V gene: TRBV29-1; D gene: NA; CDR3 DNA: TGCAGCGTTGAAGATCTTGGGACGGGCAATGAGCAGTTCTTC; CDR3 protein: CSVEDLGTGNEQFF
J gene: TRBJ2-1; clone size: few; V gene: TRBV29-1; D gene: NA; CDR3 DNA: TGCAGCGTTAAAAGACAGGGAGGATGGGATGAGCAGTTCTTC; CDR3 protein: CSVKRQGGWDEQFF